These 32 T cell receptor beta chains were sequenced from one sample in a study of CD8+ T cells in alopecia areata. RNA extraction and reverse transcription yielded cDNA as sequencing template. The protocol was immunoSEQ multiplex PCR, while the TCRdb copy is restricted to in-frame clones and leaves out a portion. The table has 150,000 to 200,000 clones, 63% seen once. Sequencing used CD4+ T cells sorted from blood, obtained at week 0. These receptors were taken from a human donor with alopecia areata.

A few counts support this clone. The CDR3 reads CASARDRAQETQYF. CDR3 in DNA: TGTGCCAGCGCTAGGGACAGGGCCCAAGAGACCCAGTACTTC. The V gene is TRBV7-2, the J gene TRBJ2-5, with 9 bases aligning to TRBD1. This CDR3 comprises 14 residues. V trimming: 8 bases; J trimming: 1 base; junction bases outside the gene matches: 5. Germline V gene lookup returns CDR1 SGHTA and CDR2 FQGNSA.

This clone was seen a few times. V gene TRBV10-3 combines with J gene TRBJ2-3; the D call may be TRBD1 or TRBD2 (6 bases each). The germline CDR1 and CDR2 sequences are ENHRY and SYGVKD. This CDR3 has 14 amino acids. With 10 bases removed from V and 7 bases from J, the gap between germline ends came to 21 bases. The CDR3 region has the DNA TGTGCCACCCATCCGGGGGCGAATTCAAATACGCAGTATTTT. It codes for CATHPGANSNTQYF.

This chain joins TRBV6-5 and TRBJ1-5; maybe TRBD1 (5 bases). Germline CDR1 is MNHEY and CDR2 is SVGAGI. With 8 bases removed from V and 3 bases from J, the gap between germline ends came to 11 bases. This CDR3 region has 13 residues. CDR3: CASGTLANQPQHF. In DNA, the CDR3 is TGTGCCAGCGGGACGTTGGCCAATCAGCCCCAGCATTTT.

This clone has just one count. CDR3 nucleotide sequence: TGTGCCAGCAGGACCGGGAGCAGGGACGAGCAGTACTTC. The encoded protein is CASRTGSRDEQYF. This rearrangement joins TRBV10-3 to TRBJ2-7, with a weak D call TRBD2 (6 bases). Trimming left V 10 bases short and J 5 bases short, with 18 bases between. Germline-derived CDR1 and CDR2 are ENHRY and SYGVKD. This CDR3 comprises 13 residues.

This sequence joins TRBV5-1 and TRBJ2-3, with a tentative D call TRBD1 (5 bases). V lost 4 bases and J lost 4, with 16 bases in between. The CDR3 contains 15 residues. In germline, CDR1 is SGHRS, CDR2 YFSETQ. The CDR3 here is CASSPVQGNSDTQYF. The CDR3 DNA is TGCGCCAGCAGCCCGGTCCAGGGAAATTCAGATACGCAGTATTTT.

This clone came up many times. This chain joins TRBV7-2 and TRBJ2-2; 9 bases are a match to TRBD2. The CDR3 covers 15 residues. V trimming: 1 base; J trimming: 5 bases; junction bases outside the gene matches: 2. The V gene's germline CDR1 is SGHTA and CDR2 FQGNSA. For the CDR3, the DNA is TGTGCCAGCAGCTTAGACCTAGCGGGGACCGGGGAGCTGTTTTTT. It yields the protein CASSLDLAGTGELFF.

The chain carries TRBV9 and TRBJ2-1; TRBD2 matches 12 bases. CDR1 and CDR2 from the germline V gene are SGDLS and YYNGEE. The J segment lost 0 bases and the V segment lost 4 bases, leaving 5 bases of the junction unmatched. The CDR3 loop spans 17 amino acids. The CDR3 nucleotides read TGTGCCAGCAGCCCTCGGACTAGCGGGGTCTCCTACAATGAGCAGTTCTTC. This encodes CASSPRTSGVSYNEQFF.

This clone was seen more than once but under ten times. In nucleotides, the CDR3 is TGCAGCGTTTCCAGCAGCCCCAATCAGCCCCAGCATTTT. It encodes CSVSSSPNQPQHF. J is TRBJ1-5 and V is TRBV29-1; no firm D call. Trimming removed 5 bases at V and 3 bases at J, with 11 bases between. Per germline, CDR1 SQVTM and CDR2 ANQGSEA. This CDR3 region has 13 residues.

The rearrangement uses TRBV28 and TRBJ1-1; D remains unclear. CDR1 MDHEN and CDR2 SYDVKM come from the germline V gene. The V gene lost 8 bases and the J gene lost 1 base, with 5 bases spanning the gap. The CDR3 covers 11 residues. The CDR3 coding sequence is TGTGCCAGCGAGGGGAACACTGAAGCTTTCTTT. It yields the protein CASEGNTEAFF.

This chain connects TRBV30 to TRBJ2-7; D is perhaps TRBD1 (5 bases). CDR1 is GTSNPN, CDR2 SVGIG, per germline (reference sequence). Trimming left V 3 bases short and J 8 bases short, with 14 bases between. The CDR3 has 12 amino acids. In DNA, the CDR3 is TGTGCCTGGAGCCTCACTGGGGCCAAGCAGTACTTC. It is translated as CAWSLTGAKQYF.

V is TRBV29-1 and J is TRBJ2-7; D unresolved. Germline loops: CDR1 SQVTM, CDR2 ANQGSEA. The CDR3 is made up of 13 amino acids. The V and J ends lost 0 bases and 4 bases respectively, with 10 bases between them. The CDR3 sequence: CSVEDGSLYEQYF. The CDR3 DNA is TGCAGCGTTGAAGACGGCTCATTATACGAGCAGTACTTC.

This chain joins TRBV23-1 and TRBJ1-5; D may be TRBD1 (6 bases). TRBV23-1 is assigned to the ORF class and has an uncertain function. V was shortened by 4 bases and J by 8 bases, with 9 bases between the two germline ends. This CDR3 is 12 amino acids long. CDR3 in DNA: TGCGCCAGCAGTCTGAGACAGGAGCCCCAGCATTTT. Protein: CASSLRQEPQHF.

The CDR3 region is CAIKPDRTSYEQYF. As DNA, the CDR3 is TGTGCCATCAAGCCAGATAGGACATCCTACGAGCAGTACTTC. The chain carries TRBV10-3 and TRBJ2-7, with a possible D match to TRBD1 (5 bases). In germline, CDR1 is ENHRY, CDR2 SYGVKD. The CDR3 has 14 amino acids. Between the trimmed V and J ends, which lost 7 bases and 1 base, there was a span of 14 bases.

This chain links TRBV7-8 with TRBJ2-7; D gene unclear. This CDR3 is built from 12 residues. The V end lost 0 bases, the J end lost 2 bases, and 2 bases lay between the germline ends. Per the germline V gene, CDR1 is SGHVS and CDR2 is FQNEAQ. This CDR3 is CASSLAPYEQYF. The CDR3 DNA follows: TGTGCCAGCAGCTTAGCGCCCTACGAGCAGTACTTC.

J is TRBJ2-3 and V is TRBV30; 7 bases match TRBD2. V shed 3 bases, J shed 1 base, and the junction held 7 bases outside the gene matches. Per the germline V gene, CDR1 is GTSNPN and CDR2 is SVGIG (reference sequence). This CDR3 has 15 amino acids. The DNA of the CDR3 is TGTGCCTGGAGCCGCTCACGGGGGGGCACAGATACGCAGTATTTT. This gives the protein CAWSRSRGGTDTQYF.

The chain links TRBV2 to TRBJ2-2; TRBD2 matches at 7 bases. Trimming removed 6 bases from V and 4 bases from J; junction bases left unmatched: 5. CDR1 is SNHLY, CDR2 FYNNEI, per germline. The length of the CDR3 is 14 residues. The CDR3 region has the DNA TGTGCCAGCAGAGGACTAGTAGGCACCGGGGAGCTGTTTTTT. It codes for CASRGLVGTGELFF.

The rearrangement uses TRBV29-1 and TRBJ1-2, with 9 bases that match TRBD1. The CDR3 sequence is 12 residues long. Germline V gene data show CDR1 as SQVTM and CDR2 as ANQGSEA. The V gene end was trimmed by 6 bases and the J gene end by 3 bases; junction bases not matched to a gene: 2. For the CDR3, the DNA is TGCAGCGTCCGGGACAGGGACTATGGCTACACCTTC. Protein: CSVRDRDYGYTF.

The table lists this clone with a count of one. This chain links TRBV4-1 with TRBJ2-1, with D perhaps matching TRBD1 (5 bases). V lost 0 bases, J lost 15 bases, and 12 bases lay in between. The CDR3 contains 12 residues. Germline values: CDR1 MGHRA, CDR2 YSYEKL. CDR3: CASSQDTGLRFF. DNA for the CDR3: TGCGCCAGCAGCCAAGACACAGGCCTACGGTTCTTC.

The V call is TRBV29-1, the J call TRBJ2-7; perhaps TRBD2 as D (5 bases). Germline CDR1 SQVTM, CDR2 ANQGSEA. The V end was cut by 7 bases, the J end by 3 bases, with 13 bases between. This CDR3 has 12 residues. CDR3 amino acids: CSARGFVYEQYF. The CDR3, as DNA: TGCAGCGCGAGAGGGTTTGTCTACGAGCAGTACTTC.

The chain has TRBV29-1 and TRBJ1-1; possible D gene TRBD1, 6 bases. Germline V gene sequence: CDR1 SQVTM, CDR2 ANQGSEA. V lost 6 bases and J 1 base, leaving 15 bases between the germline ends. This CDR3 spans 14 amino acids. CDR3 nucleotides: TGCAGCGTGAAACCAAGGGGGTCGAACACTGAAGCTTTCTTT. Translation: CSVKPRGSNTEAFF.

This clone occurred a few times. The rearrangement links TRBV29-1 to TRBJ1-2, with D uncertain. V was clipped by 7 bases and J by 2 bases, with 17 bases between them. The CDR3 is made up of 14 amino acids. Germline CDR1 is SQVTM and CDR2 is ANQGSEA. The CDR3 region has the DNA TGCAGCGCCGCTCGAGAGACTCCGAACTATGGCTACACCTTC. Protein: CSAARETPNYGYTF.

The rearrangement uses TRBV7-2 and TRBJ1-6; D is uncertain. The CDR3 loop spans 17 amino acids. The V and J ends lost 5 bases and 0 bases respectively, with 14 bases between them. Germline V lookup: CDR1 SGHTA, CDR2 FQGNSA. Here the CDR3 DNA reads TGTGCCAGCAGCCTCCTGGTGTCGGACTCCTATAATTCACCCCTCCACTTT. Translation gives CASSLLVSDSYNSPLHF.

This clone was recorded a few times. J is TRBJ1-4 and V is TRBV19, with D unclear. This CDR3 has 10 residues. Looked up from germline, CDR1 is LNHDA and CDR2 is SQIVND (reference sequence). The ends were cut back, 7 bases at V and 11 bases at J, with 8 bases in the middle. The CDR3 DNA is TGTGCCAGTACCCCGGGGAAACTGTTTTTT. It encodes CASTPGKLFF.

The J gene is TRBJ1-6, the V gene TRBV30, with D tentatively TRBD1 (5 bases). The CDR3 extends over 16 amino acids. Trimming removed 4 bases from V and 7 bases from J, with 20 bases in between. Germline lookup yields CDR1 GTSNPN and CDR2 SVGIG (reference sequence). In DNA form, the CDR3 reads TGTGCCTGGATGAGACCCACGGGACGTGTAAATTCACCCCTCCACTTT. This encodes CAWMRPTGRVNSPLHF.

This clone was counted between two and nine times. Distinct nucleotide sequences in the sample also encode this CDR3. The chain couples TRBV29-1 to TRBJ2-7; D is unresolved. Germline-derived CDR1 and CDR2 are SQVTM and ANQGSEA. V shed 6 bases and J shed 6 bases, with 15 bases lying between them. The CDR3 extends over 12 amino acids. The CDR3 loop is CSVEPQVGEQYF. CDR3 DNA: TGCAGCGTCGAACCCCAGGTGGGCGAGCAGTACTTC.

This chain uses TRBV29-1 with TRBJ1-5; D remains unclear. Germline V CDR1 and CDR2: SQVTM, ANQGSEA. Trimming took 6 bases from V and 6 from J, leaving 15 bases between them. The CDR3 runs 13 residues. The CDR3 protein is CSVATITGQPQHF. In DNA, the CDR3 is TGCAGCGTCGCGACCATAACGGGTCAGCCCCAGCATTTT.

CDR3 bases: TGTGCCAGCAGTTCCCCGGGACAGGGAAACACCGGGGAGCTGTTTTTT. Its translation is CASSSPGQGNTGELFF. V and J are TRBV27 and TRBJ2-2; 9 bases match TRBD1. Germline V gene sequence: CDR1 MNHEY, CDR2 SMNVEV (reference sequence). V was pared by 4 bases and J by 2 bases, with 5 bases of the junction left unmatched. This CDR3 spans 16 amino acids.

This clone ranks as medium-sized. The chain carries TRBV29-1 and TRBJ2-1, with D perhaps matching TRBD1 (5 bases). Germline lookup yields CDR1 SQVTM and CDR2 ANQGSEA. The CDR3 spans 14 residues. V lost 0 bases, J lost 6 bases, and 12 bases lay in between. CDR3 region: CSVEDLKGFNEQFF. CDR3 bases: TGCAGCGTTGAAGATCTGAAGGGGTTCAATGAGCAGTTCTTC.

The genes are TRBV5-5 and TRBJ1-5; D remains ambiguous. The length of the CDR3 is 14 residues. CDR1 is SGHKS, CDR2 YYEKEE, per germline (reference sequence). Between the trimmed V and J ends, which lost 0 bases and 0 bases, there was a span of 4 bases. The CDR3 region is CASSLEYSNQPQHF. The CDR3 nucleotides are TGTGCCAGCAGCTTGGAATATAGCAATCAGCCCCAGCATTTT.

The chain uses TRBV29-1 and TRBJ2-2; no clear D. The CDR3 runs 12 residues. V lost 7 bases, J lost 1 base, and 7 bases lay in between. The germline V gene encodes CDR1 SQVTM and CDR2 ANQGSEA. The CDR3: CSATRNTGELFF. Here the CDR3 DNA reads TGCAGCGCCACAAGGAACACCGGGGAGCTGTTTTTT.

This sequence joins TRBV5-1 and TRBJ2-2, with a tentative D call TRBD2 (6 bases). Germline V gene sequence: CDR1 SGHRS, CDR2 YFSETQ. CDR3 length equals 15 residues. V was clipped by 1 base and J by 1 base, with 8 bases between them. CDR3 loop: CASSLPGGNTGELFF. DNA of the CDR3: TGCGCCAGCAGCTTGCCCGGGGGGAACACCGGGGAGCTGTTTTTT. Variable domain in full (rest from reference TRBV5-1 and TRBJ2-2): KAGVTQTPRYLIKTRGQQVTLSCSPISGHRSVSWYQQTPGQGLQFLFEYFSETQRNKGNFPGRFSGRQFSNSRSEMNVSTLELGDSALYLCASSLPGGNTGELFFGEGSRLTVL.

This clone occurred a few times. V and J are TRBV2 and TRBJ2-7, with D unresolved. Trimming removed 10 bases from V and 0 bases from J, with 7 bases in between. Germline V CDR1 and CDR2: SNHLY, FYNNEI. The CDR3 totals 11 residues. The CDR3 DNA reads as TGTGCCATCGGGTTCTCCTACGAGCAGTACTTC. This translates into CAIGFSYEQYF.